This paragraph covers one T cell receptor beta chain sequence. Many counts were recorded for this clonotype. The target of this receptor is not known. The input lacks base qualities; no much larger clone sits a single base away. CDR1 and CDR2, per the germline V gene, are MGHRA and YSYEKL. V loses 3 bases, J loses 1 base, and the germline ends lie 13 bases apart. Spanning cysteine to phenylalanine, the CDR3 consists of 16 amino acids. Only CDR3 DNA remains: 48 bases, in frame from the first base. These data belong to a study of T-cell memory formation after mild COVID-19 (dated by TCRdb to the early 2020s). In terms of the full investigation: TCR sequence clusters from the two donors were largely donor specific. In two donors, T-cell clones that expanded and contracted after mild COVID-19 were tracked by sequencing TCRalpha and TCRbeta repertoires over time. The cohort comprised two young, previously healthy adult volunteers, one female and one male. Paper-wide results and their limitations: The detection of some responding clones in pre-infection memory suggests that pre-existing cross-reactive memory T cells joined the SARS-CoV-2 response. Clones contracting from day 15 to 85 had balanced CD4/CD8 phenotypes, while a second wave expanding from day 15 to 37 was biased towards CD4+. Contracting CD4+ clones appeared mostly in the CM and EM memory subsets, whereas CD8+ clones were enriched in EMRA. SARS-CoV-2 specificity was not confirmed for the second-wave clones peaking on day 37. Only a couple of mild cases were covered by the study, and larger cohorts that include severe cases with pre-infection samples were considered necessary.

The instrument given in TCRdb is Illumina NovaSeq 6000. Using 5'RACE with constant-segment primers, TCRalpha and TCRbeta cDNA libraries were constructed, with sample barcodes and unique molecular identifiers added in the process. Trizol reagent was used to extract RNA from every sample. Libraries were amplified in two PCR steps, with a second sample barcode and Illumina TruSeq adapters added in the second step. Sequencing of the libraries was done on an Illumina NovaSeq, producing 2 x 150 bp paired-end reads. On the study's bioinformatics: Demultiplexing of reads and collapsing into UMI-guided consensus sequences were performed with migec v1.2.7. Using mixcr v2.1.11, UMI consensuses were aligned to TRA and TRB V and J templates and then assembled into clonotypes. Clonotypes were classified as expanded or contracted when called significant by both edgeR and NoisET, with noise models trained on biological replicates. edgeR calls used a false discovery rate-adjusted p below 0.01 and a log2 fold-change threshold of 1. PCA with hierarchical clustering of max-normalized trajectories of the 1000 most abundant clonotypes was used as exploratory dynamics analysis. Separately sequenced CD4+ and CD8+ repertoires were used to assign the CD4 or CD8 phenotype of responding clones. TCRdb reran the public reads through fastp at Q25 and MiXCR, keeping productive beta chains. CDR3 protein duplicates are merged, each entry listing the most common genes and DNA. TCRdb, rather than the study authors, made the V and J calls. The sample table lists tens of thousands of distinct CDR3 sequences, roughly 16% of them with a count of one. Of the sample, around two fifths is held by the ten largest clones.

Ficoll-Paque density gradient centrifugation was the method used to isolate PBMCs. What was sequenced was PBMCs or a T cell subset sorted from them (not recorded which). The chain is made from TRBV4-1 and TRBJ2-4, with a tentative D gene TRBD2 over 6 matching bases. This clonotype was sampled from a man aged 18 to 29 who had mild COVID-19 (a few samples of this study predate the infection). The sample titles of this study are shuffled in the database, so cell type and time point are left out; the donor was told from shared clones. The CDR3 region: CASSQANGRAKNIQYF. The nucleotide sequence is given as TGCGCCAGCAGCCAGGCCAATGGGAGGGCCAAAAACATTCAGTACTTC.